These 3 T cell receptor beta chains came from one sample sequenced in a study of T cell changes during pregnancy in multiple sclerosis. TCRdb keeps only in-frame clones here, not all; method: immunoSEQ multiplex PCR. The top ten hold 17% of the sample, which has 15,000 to 19,000 clones, approximately 83% seen once. Sample: CD8+ T cells from peripheral blood mononuclear cells, taken after pregnancy. The receptors originated from a female donor in good health, enrolled as a control in a pregnancy study.

V and J are TRBV6-4 and TRBJ2-2; D gene ambiguous. Germline V lookup: CDR1 MRHNA, CDR2 SNTAGT. V was trimmed by 4 bases and J by 1 base, leaving 10 bases between them. The CDR3 sequence is 15 residues long. The CDR3 is CASSALAENTGELFF. For the CDR3, the DNA is TGTGCCAGCAGTGCTCTGGCGGAGAACACCGGGGAGCTGTTTTTT.

The rearrangement uses TRBV7-9 and TRBJ2-1; weak D call: TRBD2 (6 bases). CDR1 SEHNR and CDR2 FQNEAQ come from the germline V gene (reference sequence). The CDR3 has 15 amino acids. Trimming stripped 5 bases from V and 4 bases from J, with 15 bases between. The CDR3 nucleotides read TGTGCCAGCAGCCCGCGACTAGACCTTTACAATGAGCAGTTCTTC. It codes for CASSPRLDLYNEQFF.

V gene TRBV6-5 combines with J gene TRBJ2-2; 10 nucleotides agree with TRBD1. This CDR3 spans 16 amino acids. The germline V gene encodes CDR1 MNHEY and CDR2 SVGAGI. V was clipped by 4 bases and J by 4 bases; unmatched bases: 6. The CDR3 DNA follows: TGTGCCAGCAGTTTCGACAGGGGGCTGGGCACCGGGGAGCTGTTTTTT. This codes for CASSFDRGLGTGELFF.